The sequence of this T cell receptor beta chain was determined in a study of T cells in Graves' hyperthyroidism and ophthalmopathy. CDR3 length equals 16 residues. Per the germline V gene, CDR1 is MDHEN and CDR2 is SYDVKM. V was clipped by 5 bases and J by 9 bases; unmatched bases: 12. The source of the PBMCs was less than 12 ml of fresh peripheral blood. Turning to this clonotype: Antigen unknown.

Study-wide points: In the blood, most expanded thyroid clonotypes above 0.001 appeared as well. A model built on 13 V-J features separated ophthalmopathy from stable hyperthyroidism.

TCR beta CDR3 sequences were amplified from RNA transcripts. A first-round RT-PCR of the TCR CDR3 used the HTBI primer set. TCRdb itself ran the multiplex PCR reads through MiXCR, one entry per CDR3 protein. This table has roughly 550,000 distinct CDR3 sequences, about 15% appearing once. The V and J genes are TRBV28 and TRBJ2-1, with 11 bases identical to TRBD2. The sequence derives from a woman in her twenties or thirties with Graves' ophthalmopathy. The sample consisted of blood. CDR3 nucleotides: TGTGCCAGCAGTCGTCCGGGACTAGCGGCCGGTCGTGAGCAGTTCTTC. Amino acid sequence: CASSRPGLAAGREQFF.